The table lists the clone carrying this T cell receptor (beta chain) with a few counts. The protocol was immunoSEQ multiplex PCR, while the TCRdb copy is restricted to in-frame clones and leaves out a portion. The sample contains 75,000 to 90,000 clones, approximately 86% of which appear only once. This sample is drawn from a study of control samples from healthy donors and cancer patients. There are 13 residues in the CDR3. Germline CDR1 and CDR2: SGHVS and FQNEAQ. V lost 1 base and J lost 6, with 8 bases in between. Specimen: blood. The rearrangement uses TRBV7-8 and TRBJ2-3; no reliable D call. This clonotype was obtained from a man younger than 45 in good health. The CDR3 DNA reads TGTGCCAGCAGCTTAGATGTGGCGGATACGCAGTATTTT. Protein product: CASSLDVADTQYF.